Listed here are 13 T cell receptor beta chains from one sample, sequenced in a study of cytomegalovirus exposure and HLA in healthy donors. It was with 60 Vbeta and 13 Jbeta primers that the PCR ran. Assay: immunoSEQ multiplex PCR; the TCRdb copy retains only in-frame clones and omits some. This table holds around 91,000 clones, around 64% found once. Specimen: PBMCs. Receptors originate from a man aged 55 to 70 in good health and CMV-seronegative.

The CDR3: CASSLSGFGSVGEQFF. The CDR3 DNA follows: TGCGCCAGCAGCTTGTCCGGGTTTGGTTCCGTGGGTGAGCAGTTCTTC. J is TRBJ2-1 and V is TRBV5-1; D is ambiguous. The CDR3 loop spans 16 amino acids. Germline V gives CDR1 SGHRS, CDR2 YFSETQ. Between the trimmed V and J ends, which lost 1 base and 9 bases, there was a span of 20 bases.

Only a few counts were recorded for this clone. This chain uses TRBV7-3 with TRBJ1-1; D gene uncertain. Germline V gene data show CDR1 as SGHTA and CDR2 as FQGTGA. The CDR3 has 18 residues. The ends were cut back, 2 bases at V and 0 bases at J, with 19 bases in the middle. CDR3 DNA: TGTGCCAGCAGCTTAGTGGGCAGCCAAACCTTCATGAACACTGAAGCTTTCTTT. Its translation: CASSLVGSQTFMNTEAFF.

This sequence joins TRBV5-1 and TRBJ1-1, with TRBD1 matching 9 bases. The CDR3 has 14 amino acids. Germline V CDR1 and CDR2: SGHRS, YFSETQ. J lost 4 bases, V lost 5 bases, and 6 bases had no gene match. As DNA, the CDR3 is TGCGCCAGCAGTACAGGGGGCGTTACCACTGAAGCTTTCTTT. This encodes CASSTGGVTTEAFF. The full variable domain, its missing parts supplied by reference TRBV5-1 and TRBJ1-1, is KAGVTQTPRYLIKTRGQQVTLSCSPISGHRSVSWYQQTPGQGLQFLFEYFSETQRNKGNFPGRFSGRQFSNSRSEMNVSTLELGDSALYLCASSTGGVTTEAFFGQGTRLTVV.

The CDR3 DNA is TGCAGCGTTGAGTTGCGGGCCCAAGAGACCCAGTACTTC. It translates to CSVELRAQETQYF. The chain has TRBV29-1 and TRBJ2-5; possible D gene TRBD2, 5 bases. CDR1 SQVTM and CDR2 ANQGSEA come from the germline V gene. V was shortened by 3 bases and J by 1 base, with 9 bases between the two germline ends. The CDR3 runs 13 residues.

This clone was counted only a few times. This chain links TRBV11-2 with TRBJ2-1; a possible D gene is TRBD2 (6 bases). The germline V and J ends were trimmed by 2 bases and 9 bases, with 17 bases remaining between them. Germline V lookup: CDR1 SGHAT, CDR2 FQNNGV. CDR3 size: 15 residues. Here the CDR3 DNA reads TGTGCCAGCAGCTTAAGAGGGAGGCCCGTGGGTGAGCAGTTCTTC. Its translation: CASSLRGRPVGEQFF.

CDR3 residues: CASSGGRRTNYGYTF. CDR3 DNA: TGTGCCAGCAGTGGGGGGAGGCGGACTAACTATGGCTACACCTTC. This chain uses TRBV27 with TRBJ1-2, with a tentative D call TRBD1 (5 bases). V was cut by 5 bases and J by 0 bases, with 13 bases left in between. The CDR3 contains 15 residues. The germline V gene has CDR1 MNHEY and CDR2 SMNVEV (reference sequence).

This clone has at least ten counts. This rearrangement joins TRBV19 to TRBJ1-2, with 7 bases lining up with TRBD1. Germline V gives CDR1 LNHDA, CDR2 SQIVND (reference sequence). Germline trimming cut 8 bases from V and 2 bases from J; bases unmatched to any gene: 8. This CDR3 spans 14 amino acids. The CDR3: CASLTGTANYGYTF. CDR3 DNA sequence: TGTGCCAGTCTTACCGGGACAGCCAACTATGGCTACACCTTC.

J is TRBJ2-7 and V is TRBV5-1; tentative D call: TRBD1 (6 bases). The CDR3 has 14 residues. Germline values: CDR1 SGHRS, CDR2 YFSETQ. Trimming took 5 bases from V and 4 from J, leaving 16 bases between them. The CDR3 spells CASRMTGSSYEQYF. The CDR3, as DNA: TGCGCCAGCAGAATGACAGGTTCTTCATACGAGCAGTACTTC. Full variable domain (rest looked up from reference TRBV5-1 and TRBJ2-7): KAGVTQTPRYLIKTRGQQVTLSCSPISGHRSVSWYQQTPGQGLQFLFEYFSETQRNKGNFPGRFSGRQFSNSRSEMNVSTLELGDSALYLCASRMTGSSYEQYFGPGTRLTVT.

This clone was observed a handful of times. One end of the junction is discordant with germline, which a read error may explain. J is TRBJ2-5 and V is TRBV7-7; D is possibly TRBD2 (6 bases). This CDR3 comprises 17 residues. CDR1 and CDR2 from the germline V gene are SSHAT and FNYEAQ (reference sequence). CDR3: CASSLGAGPAGSETQYF. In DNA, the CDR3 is TGTGCTAGCAGCTTAGGAGCGGGTCCCGCGGGTAGTGAGACCCAGTACTTC.

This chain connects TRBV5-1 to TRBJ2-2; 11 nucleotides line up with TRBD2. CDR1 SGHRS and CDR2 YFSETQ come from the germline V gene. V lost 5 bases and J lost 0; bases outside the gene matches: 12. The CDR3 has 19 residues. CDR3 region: CASSLLLAGGNANTGELFF. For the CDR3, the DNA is TGCGCCAGCAGTCTGCTATTAGCGGGAGGGAATGCGAACACCGGGGAGCTGTTTTTT.

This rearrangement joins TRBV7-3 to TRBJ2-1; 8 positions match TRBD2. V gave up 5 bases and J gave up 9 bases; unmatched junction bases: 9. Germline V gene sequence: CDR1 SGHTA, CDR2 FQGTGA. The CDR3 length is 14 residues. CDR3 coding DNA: TGTGCCAGCAGCCCCGAGGCGCTAGCGGGTGAGCAGTTCTTC. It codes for CASSPEALAGEQFF.

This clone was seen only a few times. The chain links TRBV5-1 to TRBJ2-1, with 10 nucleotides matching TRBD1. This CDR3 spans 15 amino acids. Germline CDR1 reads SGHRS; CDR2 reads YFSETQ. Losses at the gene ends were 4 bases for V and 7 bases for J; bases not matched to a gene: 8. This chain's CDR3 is CASSPSGQGLNEQFF. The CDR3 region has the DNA TGCGCCAGCAGCCCTTCGGGACAGGGGCTGAATGAGCAGTTCTTC.

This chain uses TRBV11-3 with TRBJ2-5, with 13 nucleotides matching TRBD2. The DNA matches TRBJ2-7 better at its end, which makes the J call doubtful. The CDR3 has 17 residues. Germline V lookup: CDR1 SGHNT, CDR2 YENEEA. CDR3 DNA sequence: TGTGCCAGCAGCAAACAAGCCGGGACTAGCGGGATCTACGAGCAGTACTTC. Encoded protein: CASSKQAGTSGIYEQYF.